This T cell receptor beta chain was retrieved from a study of T cell responses to AZD1222 COVID-19 vaccine (dated by TCRdb to about 2021). General notes on the study: AZD1222 recipients whose second dose came at about 4 weeks and those whose second dose came at about 12 weeks were combined into one group, since spike-specific TCR depth and breadth did not differ between the two schedules. A total of over 230 trial participants underwent TCR sequencing, of whom 207 received two doses of AZD1222 and about 25 received two doses of the MenACWY control vaccine. Trial participants were enrolled into age subgroups of 18-55, 56-69 and 70-plus years, which contained 148, 28 and 57 TCR-sequenced participants, respectively.

What the authors observed across the whole study: Reportedly, almost half of the unique spike-specific TCRs recognized epitopes lying outside the regions that are mutated in the B.1.351 and B.1.1.7 variants. A significant rise in spike-specific TCR breadth and depth was observed after two AZD1222 doses relative to day 0 and relative to MenACWY recipients. In the small 56-69-year group, the increase in depth fell short of significance, most likely because of low power. Because no day 14 peak-response samples were available, repertoires were characterized only after the peak T cell response. Vaccine-associated CD4 TCRs spanned the whole spike protein, with dominant responses in regions 160-218 and 743-854. Participants were mostly white British, with more females than males. The authors suggested clonal diversity may have been underestimated. Conclusions about previously exposed vaccinees are limited because only six or seven AZD1222 recipients were SARS-CoV-2 seropositive at baseline.

The CDR3 regions of human TCRbeta chains were analyzed by immunosequencing. The published analysis was carried out like this. Repertoire TCRs were checked for matches against a reference library of SARS-CoV-2-specific TCRs that had been generated using the MIRA antigen-specificity platform. Breadth meant the fraction of unique TCRs that were SARS-CoV-2-associated, whereas depth meant the fraction of total T cells that were SARS-CoV-2-associated. Each spike-specific TCR was assigned to its reactive spike region and to a CD4 or CD8 class using the MIRA data. Log10-transformed breadth and depth values were compared by one-way ANOVA with Sidak's multiple comparisons tests. What TCRdb holds here is the immuneACCESS table cut down to in-frame rearrangements. Part of the clones is not present; checked against another copy, under half of the missing clones reflect an unresolved V gene, and the others are unexplained. V and J calls and clone size are as listed in that table; D and trimming were resolved from the DNA. A total of some 97,000 clones appear in this sample, around 90% of them only once. Around 2% of the sample comes from the top ten.

A note on this clone: This receptor's antigen is unknown. No base qualities exist here, and no much larger clone lies one base off it.

CDR1 and CDR2, looked up from the germline V gene (reference sequence), are SGHKS and YYEKEE. Its CDR3 holds 12 amino acids, cysteine through phenylalanine. Here the CDR3 DNA is all that survives: 36 bases in frame from base 1. V lost 4 bases and J lost 4 bases; the stretch between them is 8 bases long. The label giving this sample's time point can be read as: baseline before first vaccination. The vaccinee samples were drawn from two UK trials, COV001 and COV002, one of which was a single-blind randomized controlled phase 2/3 trial testing AZD1222 (ChAdOx1 nCoV-19) in healthy adults. For TCRbeta chain sequencing, PBMC samples from trial participants were taken at day 0 and at day 28 after the second dose.

The chain is made from TRBV5-5 and TRBJ2-5; no D gene can be assigned with confidence. Sample: peripheral blood, taken on day 0 of AZD1222 vaccination. This receptor was taken from an adult in good health. The DNA sequence follows: TGTGCCAGCAGCGCTGCCCGAGAGACCCAGTACTTC. It is translated as CASSAARETQYF.